The clone carrying this T cell receptor (beta chain) was seen repeatedly, ten times or more. The sample comes from a study of kidney transplant recipient with SARS-CoV-2 infection. Trimming shortened V by 7 bases and J by 4 bases, and 23 bases separated the two germline ends. Germline V gene lookup returns CDR1 SGHKS and CDR2 YYEKEE (reference sequence). There are 16 residues in the CDR3. MiXCR, applied by TCRdb to the reads, yields one record per CDR3 protein. The sample records roughly 230,000 distinct CDR3 sequences, under 35% being singletons. The sample here was a blood sample, taken at baseline and between days 110 and 120 from a kidney transplant recipient. The origin of this receptor is a male patient aged 30 to 39 who had COVID-19 and was a kidney transplant recipient. Some of the T cells may derive from the graft donor. The chain links TRBV5-5 to TRBJ1-2; D gene ambiguous. Written as DNA, the CDR3 is TGTGCCAGCGAGTTTGATGTCTCGCGAAAGACCTATGGCTACACCTTC. Amino acids: CASEFDVSRKTYGYTF.